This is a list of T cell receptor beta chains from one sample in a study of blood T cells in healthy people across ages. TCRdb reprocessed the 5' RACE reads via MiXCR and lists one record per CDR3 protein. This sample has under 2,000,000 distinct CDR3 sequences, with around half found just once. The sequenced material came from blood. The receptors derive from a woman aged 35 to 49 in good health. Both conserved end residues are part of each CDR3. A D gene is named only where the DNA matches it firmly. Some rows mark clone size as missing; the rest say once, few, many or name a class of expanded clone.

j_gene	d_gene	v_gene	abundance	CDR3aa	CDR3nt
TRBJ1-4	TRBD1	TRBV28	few	CASSWNRGNEKLFF	TGTGCCAGCAGTTGGAACAGGGGGAATGAAAAACTGTTTTTT
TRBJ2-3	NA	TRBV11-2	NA	CASHRGTPTDTQYF	TGTGCCAGCCACCGAGGGACCCCCACAGATACGCAGTATTTT
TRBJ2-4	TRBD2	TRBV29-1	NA	CSVGIAGRGAKNIQYF	TGCAGCGTGGGTATAGCGGGGCGCGGAGCCAAAAACATTCAGTACTTC
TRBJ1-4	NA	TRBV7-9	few	CASHNANEKLFF	TGTGCCAGCCACAACGCCAATGAAAAACTGTTTTTT
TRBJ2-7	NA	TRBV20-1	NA	CSARRGRGDSYEQYF	TGCAGTGCTAGGAGGGGGCGGGGGGACTCCTACGAGCAGTACTTC
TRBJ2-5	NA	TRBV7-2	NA	CASSPGGAEETQYF	TGTGCCAGCAGCCCCGGAGGAGCGGAGGAGACCCAGTACTTC
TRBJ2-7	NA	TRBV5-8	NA	CASSPQGAIGEQYF	TGTGCCAGCAGCCCTCAAGGAGCCATCGGGGAGCAGTACTTC
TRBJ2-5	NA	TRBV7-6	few	CASSWDGNRETQYF	TGTGCCAGCAGCTGGGACGGAAATCGTGAGACCCAGTACTTC
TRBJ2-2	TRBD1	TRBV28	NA	CASSSPDRGFGGELFF	TGTGCTAGCAGTTCACCCGACAGGGGATTTGGCGGGGAGCTGTTTTTT
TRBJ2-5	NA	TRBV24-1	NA	CATSDLVTGSDEQYF	TGTGCCACCAGTGATTTGGTAACAGGGTCGGATGAGCAGTACTTC
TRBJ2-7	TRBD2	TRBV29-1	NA	CSVDSGGSSYNEQYF	TGCAGCGTTGATAGCGGGGGGAGCTCCTACAATGAGCAGTACTTC
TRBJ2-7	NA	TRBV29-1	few	CSVEGRSTYEQYF	TGCAGCGTGGAGGGCAGATCGACCTACGAGCAGTACTTC
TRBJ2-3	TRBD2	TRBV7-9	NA	CASSLRAGTKDTQYF	TGTGCCAGCAGCTTACGGGCAGGGACTAAAGATACGCAGTATTTT
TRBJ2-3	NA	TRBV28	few	CASSLRSTSTDTQYF	TGTGCCAGCAGTTTAAGGAGCACCAGCACAGATACGCAGTATTTT
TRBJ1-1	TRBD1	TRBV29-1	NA	CSVTKGQVNTEAFF	TGCAGCGTAACAAAAGGACAGGTGAACACTGAAGCTTTCTTT
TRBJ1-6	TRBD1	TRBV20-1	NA	CSAAGTENSPLHF	TGCAGTGCTGCCGGGACAGAGAATTCACCCCTCCACTTT
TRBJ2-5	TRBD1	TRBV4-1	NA	CASSQDEQGASQETQYF	TGCGCCAGCAGCCAAGATGAGCAGGGGGCCTCCCAAGAGACCCAGTACTTC
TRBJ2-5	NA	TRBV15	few	CATSRDHREETQYF	TGTGCCACCAGCAGAGATCACAGAGAAGAGACCCAGTACTTC
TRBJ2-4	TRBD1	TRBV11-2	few	CASSLAGRDRGNIQYF	TGTGCCAGCAGCTTAGCGGGTCGGGACAGGGGAAACATTCAGTACTTC
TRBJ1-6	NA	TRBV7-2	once	CASSSPAGLMNSPLHF	TGTGCCAGCAGCTCTCCGGCCGGGTTGATGAATTCACCCCTCCACTTT
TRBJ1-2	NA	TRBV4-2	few	CASSQVLQDGYTF	TGTGCCAGCAGCCAAGTCCTGCAGGATGGCTACACCTTC
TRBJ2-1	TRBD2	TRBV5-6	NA	CASSPYSGRGNEQFF	TGTGCCAGCAGCCCTTATAGCGGGCGGGGCAATGAGCAGTTCTTC
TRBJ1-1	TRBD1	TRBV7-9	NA	CASSLKGQGLMAFF	TGTGCCAGCAGCTTAAAGGGACAGGGCCTGATGGCTTTCTTT
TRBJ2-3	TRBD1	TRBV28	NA	CASSLVTGATDTQYF	TGTGCCAGCAGTTTAGTGACAGGGGCCACAGATACGCAGTATTTT
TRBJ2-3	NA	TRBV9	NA	CASSPTKTGVFIGTDTQYF	TGTGCCAGCAGCCCGACTAAGACGGGGGTTTTCATAGGCACAGATACGCAGTATTTT
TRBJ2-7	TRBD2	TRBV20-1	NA	CSAIIAGAYYEQYF	TGCAGTGCCATAATAGCGGGGGCTTACTACGAGCAGTACTTC
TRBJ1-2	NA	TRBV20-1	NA	CSARALRGRDNYGYTF	TGCAGTGCTAGAGCCTTAAGGGGTAGGGATAACTATGGCTACACCTTC
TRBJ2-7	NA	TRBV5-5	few	CASSLAPRVGEQYF	TGTGCCAGCAGCTTGGCCCCCAGGGTGGGGGAGCAGTACTTC
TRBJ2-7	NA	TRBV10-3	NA	CAISDGRGEQYF	TGTGCCATCAGTGACGGGCGAGGGGAGCAGTACTTC
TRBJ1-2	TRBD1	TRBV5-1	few	CASSLDGTGGENDGYTF	TGCGCCAGCAGCCTAGACGGGACAGGGGGAGAGAACGATGGCTACACCTTC
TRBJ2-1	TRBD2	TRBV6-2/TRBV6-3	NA	CASSKGTTEYNEQFF	TGTGCCAGCAGTAAAGGGACTACCGAGTACAATGAGCAGTTCTTC
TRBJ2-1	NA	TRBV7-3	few	CASSPLSSAHEQFF	TGTGCCAGCAGCCCGCTTTCATCGGCCCATGAGCAGTTCTTC
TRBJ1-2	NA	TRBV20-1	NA	CSALPGDVNGYTF	TGCAGTGCTTTACCAGGGGATGTAAATGGCTACACCTTC
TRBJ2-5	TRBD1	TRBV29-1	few	CSVRTGTMETQYF	TGCAGCGTTCGGACAGGGACGATGGAGACCCAGTACTTC
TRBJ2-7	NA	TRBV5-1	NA	CASSYPLGQPTYEQYF	TGCGCCAGCAGCTATCCCTTAGGGCAGCCGACCTACGAGCAGTACTTC
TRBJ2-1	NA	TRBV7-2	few	CASSPGPSSYNEQFF	TGTGCCAGCAGCCCGGGACCCAGCTCCTACAATGAGCAGTTCTTC
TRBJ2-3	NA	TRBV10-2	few	CASSATTGPGNTQYF	TGCGCCAGCAGTGCGACGACAGGCCCCGGAAATACGCAGTATTTT
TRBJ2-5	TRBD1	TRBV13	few	CASSSDATGVVPKETQYF	TGTGCCAGCAGCTCGGACGCAACAGGGGTCGTCCCAAAAGAGACCCAGTACTTC
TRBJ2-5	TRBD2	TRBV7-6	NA	CTSSVPSGGGETQYF	TGTACCAGCAGCGTCCCTAGCGGGGGGGGAGAGACCCAGTACTTC
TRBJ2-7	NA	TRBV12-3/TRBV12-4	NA	CASSSTDGNYEQYF	TGTGCCAGCAGTTCCACAGACGGGAACTACGAGCAGTACTTC
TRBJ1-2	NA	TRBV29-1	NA	CSVHRENYGYTF	TGCAGCGTTCACAGGGAAAACTATGGCTACACCTTC
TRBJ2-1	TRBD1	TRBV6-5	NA	CASSYDRAEQFF	TGTGCCAGCAGTTACGACAGGGCAGAGCAGTTCTTC
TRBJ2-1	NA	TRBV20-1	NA	CSAIRYNEQFF	TGCAGTGCTATCCGGTACAATGAGCAGTTCTTC